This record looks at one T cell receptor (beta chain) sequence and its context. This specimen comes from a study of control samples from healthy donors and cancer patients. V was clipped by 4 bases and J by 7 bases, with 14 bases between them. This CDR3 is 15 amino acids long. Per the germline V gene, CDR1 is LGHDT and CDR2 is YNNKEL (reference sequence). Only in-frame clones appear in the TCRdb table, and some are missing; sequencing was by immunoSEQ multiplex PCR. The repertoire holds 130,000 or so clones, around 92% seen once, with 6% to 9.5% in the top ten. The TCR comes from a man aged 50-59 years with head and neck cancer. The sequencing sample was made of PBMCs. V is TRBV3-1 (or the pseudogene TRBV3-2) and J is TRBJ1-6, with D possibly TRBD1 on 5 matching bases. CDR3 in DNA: TGTGCCAGCAGCCGGGGGGTTTTAGGGAATTCACCCCTCCACTTT. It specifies CASSRGVLGNSPLHF.